A selection of T cell receptor beta chains follows, all from one sample in a study of technical replicates of blood from a few donors. Sequencing was performed with immunoSEQ multiplex PCR; in TCRdb, only in-frame clones are kept and a portion is missing. Among just over 55,000 clones listed, around 95% were seen once. Sample: PBMCs. Receptor source: a human donor in good health. Some clones in this sample may be carry-over from other donors' samples. Each CDR3 is given with its conserved first and last residue. Each record gives: J gene, V gene, clone size, D gene, CDR3 DNA, CDR3 protein. The D gene is left open where the match is weak. Clone size is shown for a subset of rows, as once, few, many or a class of expanded clone.

>TRBJ2-2|TRBV7-2|-|-
TGTGCCAGCACCCCCCTAGCGAACACCGGGGAGCTGTTTTTT
CASTPLANTGELFF
>TRBJ2-7|TRBV5-6|-|-
TGTGCCAGCAGCTTGTTTCTCTACGAGCAGTACTTC
CASSLFLYEQYF
>TRBJ2-3|TRBV2|-|-
TGTGCCAGCAGTCGATCAGTCCCAGATACGCAGTATTTT
CASSRSVPDTQYF
>TRBJ2-7|TRBV7-9|-|-
TGTGCCAGCAGCGGCAGTTCCTACGAGCAGTACTTC
CASSGSSYEQYF
>TRBJ1-5|TRBV7-8|once|-
TGTGCCAGCAGCTCTACAGATAGCAATCAGCCCCAGCATTTT
CASSSTDSNQPQHF
>TRBJ1-1|TRBV6-1|-|-
TGTGCCAGCAGTGAAGGGGAGATCGGGCCGACTGAAGCTTTCTTT
CASSEGEIGPTEAFF
>TRBJ2-3|TRBV5-5|-|-
TGTGCCAGCAGTGGGTTAGCGGAGTCCACAGATACGCAGTATTTT
CASSGLAESTDTQYF
>TRBJ1-5|TRBV5-6|once|TRBD1
TGTGCCAGCAGCTTGGGGGCAGGGGGCCTTAATCAGCCCCAGCATTTT
CASSLGAGGLNQPQHF
>TRBJ1-2|TRBV7-2|-|-
TGTGCCAGCAGCCAACCGACGGGGAGAGGCTATGGCTACACCTTC
CASSQPTGRGYGYTF
>TRBJ2-1|TRBV27|-|-
TGTGCCAGCAGTTTAGCGGGGAATGAGCAGTTCTTC
CASSLAGNEQFF
>TRBJ2-6|TRBV4-3|-|TRBD1
TGCGCCAGCAGCCAACGCCGGGACAGGGTTTACTCTTCTGGGGCCAACGTCCTGACTTTC
CASSQRRDRVYSSGANVLTF
>TRBJ2-4|TRBV9|-|TRBD1
TGTGCCAGCAGCGAGCTCTCAGGGGGCTTGGGGAATATAGCCAAAAACATTCAGTACTTC
CASSELSGGLGNIAKNIQYF
>TRBJ2-2|TRBV25-1|-|-
TGTGCCAGCACCGAGGGGGGGACCGGGGAGCTGTTTTTT
CASTEGGTGELFF
>TRBJ2-2|TRBV6-5|-|TRBD1
TGTGCCAGCTTTCAGGGGGATGTCACCGGGGAGCTGTTTTTT
CASFQGDVTGELFF
>TRBJ1-1|TRBV10-3|-|TRBD1
TGTGCCATCAGTGTCCGACAGGGGCCGAACACTGAAGCTTTCTTT
CAISVRQGPNTEAFF
>TRBJ2-5|TRBV29-1|-|TRBD1
TGCAGCGTTGCGACAGGGGGAGGAGAGACCCAGTACTTC
CSVATGGGETQYF
>TRBJ1-2|TRBV6-1|-|TRBD1
TGTGCCAGCAATCCAAGACAGGGATATAACTATGGCTACACCTTC
CASNPRQGYNYGYTF
>TRBJ2-1|TRBV6-4|once|TRBD2
TGTGCCAGCGTAACTAGCGGGGGGGCCGGTGAGCAGTTCTTC
CASVTSGGAGEQFF
>TRBJ2-7|TRBV5-6|once|-
TGTGCCAGCAGCTTGGAACAAGATTACGAGCAGTACTTC
CASSLEQDYEQYF
>TRBJ2-7|TRBV15|-|-
TGTGCCACCAGCAGATCGGGGTCCGAGCAGTACTTC
CATSRSGSEQYF
>TRBJ2-7|TRBV9|-|-
TGTGCCAGCAGCGCTGGCAGGGATAACGAGCAGTACTTC
CASSAGRDNEQYF
>TRBJ1-2|TRBV6-5|-|TRBD1
TGTGCCAGCAGTGGGACAGGGATAGCTAACTATGGCTACACCTTC
CASSGTGIANYGYTF
>TRBJ1-2|TRBV4-2|-|-
TGTGCCAGCAGCCCTACTGGGCAGGGTAGAAGTGGCTACACCTTC
CASSPTGQGRSGYTF
>TRBJ2-1|TRBV15|-|TRBD2
TGTGCCACCCGACCCTGGAATAGCGGGGGAAACAATGAGCAGTTCTTC
CATRPWNSGGNNEQFF
>TRBJ1-3|TRBV30|-|-
TGTGCCTGGAGTGTACAGAGGGCCGGGTCTGGAAACACCATATATTTT
CAWSVQRAGSGNTIYF
>TRBJ1-6|TRBV4-1|-|TRBD1
TGCGCCAGCAGCCAGACCCGGGACAGGGAAAATTCACCCCTCCACTTT
CASSQTRDRENSPLHF
>TRBJ1-2|TRBV5-1|-|-
TGCGCCAGCAGCCCCGCAGAGGCCCATGGCTACACCTTC
CASSPAEAHGYTF
>TRBJ2-3|TRBV9|-|-
TGTGCCAGCAGCGCCGGTGGGGGCGGAGATACGCAGTATTTT
CASSAGGGGDTQYF
>TRBJ2-2|TRBV12-5|few|TRBD2
TGTGCTAGTGGTTTGACAACTAGCGGGAGGAACACCGGGGAGCTGTTTTTT
CASGLTTSGRNTGELFF
>TRBJ1-2|TRBV27|-|TRBD1
TGTGCCAGCAGTTTATCGGGCAGGGGGGACTATGGCTACACCTTC
CASSLSGRGDYGYTF
>TRBJ2-2|TRBV27|-|-
TGTGCCAGCAGTTTGGTCCTAACCGGGGAGCTGTTTTTT
CASSLVLTGELFF
>TRBJ2-7|TRBV7-2|-|-
TGTGCCAGCAGCTTGTTTCGGAGCTCCTACGAGCAGTACTTC
CASSLFRSSYEQYF
>TRBJ2-3|TRBV7-6|-|-
TGTGCCAGCAGTCTCTCGGGTATTCCTACAGATACGCAGTATTTT
CASSLSGIPTDTQYF
>TRBJ2-7|TRBV11-2|-|-
TGTGCCAGCAGCTCCTCGTTGTACGAGCAGTACTTC
CASSSSLYEQYF
>TRBJ2-1|TRBV12-5|-|TRBD2
TGTGCTAGTGGTGCACGGAGCGGGAGGTACAATGAGCAGTTCTTC
CASGARSGRYNEQFF